This TCR beta chain was found in a study of CD8 T cells in ankylosing spondylitis. Study-level findings and limits: Made up of 7 to 9 highly homologous variants, a TCR beta motif appeared characteristic of ankylosing spondylitis blood.

This clonotype was detected ten times or more. Its cognate antigen is unknown. It was by quantitative 5'-RACE with molecular barcodes that TCR beta libraries were made. Using its own MiXCR run on the 5' RACE reads, TCRdb lists one record per CDR3 protein. The sample contains about 800,000 distinct CDR3 sequences, 12% of which appear only once. Material: blood, either unsorted or a sorted T cell fraction (not recorded which). This TCR derives from a male donor with ankylosing spondylitis.

CDR3 nucleotides: TGCAGCGTTGGGGGGGGGAGGGAAAAAGCGTACGGTACTGAAGCTTTCTTT. Protein product: CSVGGGREKAYGTEAFF. The V and J genes are TRBV29-1 and TRBJ1-1; D possibly corresponds to TRBD1 (5 bases). This CDR3 spans 17 amino acids. The germline V gene has CDR1 SQVTM and CDR2 ANQGSEA. V was clipped by 4 bases and J by 5 bases, with 26 bases between them.